The 27 T cell receptor beta chains below come from one sample, sequenced in a study of T cells in localized non-small cell lung cancer (dated by TCRdb to 2018 to 2021). Library method: the immunoSEQ multiplex PCR assay. The table was pulled from immuneACCESS by TCRdb, which kept in-frame rearrangements only. Such tables lose some clones; where checked, under half of the loss comes from unresolved V genes, and the rest has no known cause. The sample yields roughly 35,000 clones; 90% to 95% were counted once. More than 5.5% of the sample is in the top ten clones. This specimen consisted of peripheral blood, obtained before any cancer treatment. These receptors came from a female donor aged 60 or older with stage I lung adenocarcinoma.

The rearrangement uses TRBV7-9 and TRBJ2-3; D may be TRBD2 (6 bases). The CDR3 has 16 residues. CDR1 is SEHNR, CDR2 FQNEAQ, per germline (reference sequence). The ends were cut back, 2 bases at V and 7 bases at J, with 19 bases in the middle. CDR3 coding DNA: TGTGCCAGCAGCTTAAAAATGACAGTAGCGGCGCATACGCAGTATTTT. Its translation is CASSLKMTVAAHTQYF.

J is TRBJ1-5 and V is TRBV4-1; D remains ambiguous. The V and J ends lost 4 bases and 6 bases respectively, with 16 bases between them. Germline V lookup: CDR1 MGHRA, CDR2 YSYEKL. This CDR3 is built from 15 residues. The CDR3 coding sequence is TGCGCCAGCAGCCTTGGACTGTTCCGGGGTCAGCCCCAGCATTTT. It specifies CASSLGLFRGQPQHF.

V usage is TRBV19 and J usage is TRBJ2-2, with TRBD1 identical over 8 bases. V lost 8 bases to trimming and J lost 1 base; unmatched junction nucleotides: 3. CDR3 size: 14 residues. Germline CDR1 and CDR2: LNHDA and SQIVND (reference sequence). CDR3 sequence reads: CASRGTGNTGELFF. The DNA for the CDR3 is TGTGCCAGTCGCGGGACAGGGAACACCGGGGAGCTGTTTTTT.

The V call is TRBV9, the J call TRBJ1-1; D is undetermined. V was trimmed by 4 bases and J by 4 bases, leaving 11 bases between them. The germline V gene has CDR1 SGDLS and CDR2 YYNGEE. The CDR3 totals 13 residues. This chain's CDR3 is CASSPRGPTEAFF. CDR3 bases: TGTGCCAGCAGCCCCCGAGGACCCACTGAAGCTTTCTTT.

The J gene is TRBJ2-3, the V gene TRBV28; 9 bases are a match to TRBD2. CDR3 size: 19 residues. Trimming took 3 bases from V and 4 from J; bases not matched to a gene: 17. Germline V lookup: CDR1 MDHEN, CDR2 SYDVKM. The DNA of the CDR3 is TGTGCCAGCAGTTTTTCCCGGCTAGCGGGGAAGAGGTGGGCAGATACGCAGTATTTT. It specifies CASSFSRLAGKRWADTQYF.

The V call is TRBV7-6, the J call TRBJ2-1, with D hard to call. CDR1 SGHVS and CDR2 FNYEAQ come from the germline V gene. This CDR3 region has 13 residues. The germline V and J ends were trimmed by 2 bases and 8 bases, with 10 bases remaining between them. The CDR3 DNA reads TGTGCCAGCAGCTTAATAAGGGCCGATGAGCAGTTCTTC. It is translated as CASSLIRADEQFF.

The chain combines TRBV10-1 with TRBJ2-1; D remains ambiguous. V was pared by 2 bases and J by 4 bases, with 9 bases between. The CDR3 is made up of 14 amino acids. CDR1 is WNHNN and CDR2 is SYGVQD in the germline V gene (reference sequence). In nucleotides, the CDR3 is TGCGCCAGCAGTGAGACAGAGATATACAATGAGCAGTTCTTC. As protein: CASSETEIYNEQFF.

This sequence joins TRBV7-8 and TRBJ1-2, with D maybe TRBD1 (5 bases). The V end was cut by 4 bases, the J end by 8 bases, with 20 bases between. The CDR3 consists of 15 residues. The V gene's germline CDR1 is SGHVS and CDR2 FQNEAQ. The CDR3 spells CASSSDYRAGGGYTF. CDR3 DNA: TGTGCCAGCAGCTCCGATTACCGGGCCGGGGGAGGCTACACCTTC.

The chain links TRBV5-1 to TRBJ2-7; D gene uncertain. V lost 0 bases, J lost 4 bases, and 11 bases lay in between. CDR1 and CDR2 (germline): SGHRS, YFSETQ. The length of the CDR3 is 14 residues. The CDR3 here is CASSLGGATYEQYF. CDR3 bases: TGCGCCAGCAGCTTGGGGGGTGCCACGTACGAGCAGTACTTC. Full variable domain (rest looked up from reference TRBV5-1 and TRBJ2-7): KAGVTQTPRYLIKTRGQQVTLSCSPISGHRSVSWYQQTPGQGLQFLFEYFSETQRNKGNFPGRFSGRQFSNSRSEMNVSTLELGDSALYLCASSLGGATYEQYFGPGTRLTVT.

The J gene is TRBJ1-4, the V gene TRBV5-4, with D possibly being TRBD1 (5 bases). The V end was cut by 4 bases, the J end by 13 bases, with 14 bases between. The germline V gene encodes CDR1 SGHNT and CDR2 YYREEE (reference sequence). The CDR3 contains 12 residues. CDR3 loop: CASSPRGGILFF. The CDR3 nucleotides are TGTGCCAGCAGCCCCCGGGGGGGGATACTGTTTTTT.

This chain joins TRBV6-1 and TRBJ1-4, with TRBD1 identical over 9 bases. The CDR3 has 18 residues. Trimming removed 3 bases from V and 8 bases from J; junction bases left unmatched: 16. Germline-derived CDR1 and CDR2 are MNHNS and SASEGT. The CDR3 DNA reads as TGTGCCAGCAGTGAGTTGGGACAGGGTATAGGGCTACGAGAAAAACTGTTTTTT. It codes for CASSELGQGIGLREKLFF.

The rearrangement joins TRBV18 to TRBJ2-5, with a tentative D call TRBD2 (5 bases). The CDR3 has 14 residues. From germline, CDR1 is KGHSH and CDR2 LQKENI. Trimming took off 3 bases at V and 4 bases at J, with 12 bases between the two ends. CDR3 nucleotide sequence: TGTGCCAGCTCACCCTCCGGGAACTCAGAGACCCAGTACTTC. This gives the protein CASSPSGNSETQYF.

This chain joins TRBV5-1 and TRBJ1-5; a possible D gene is TRBD1 (6 bases). Deletions cut 4 bases from V and 2 bases from J, with 13 bases between. The germline gives CDR1 SGHRS, CDR2 YFSETQ. The CDR3 loop spans 15 amino acids. DNA of the CDR3: TGCGCCAGCAGCCCGGGGGCAGGGGGCAATCAGCCCCAGCATTTT. Protein sequence: CASSPGAGGNQPQHF.

This chain links TRBV6-6 with TRBJ1-2, with TRBD1 matching 7 bases. This CDR3 has 14 residues. J lost 4 bases, V lost 2 bases, and 4 bases had no gene match. Germline V gives CDR1 MNHNY, CDR2 SVGAGI (reference sequence). The CDR3: CASSYQGVPYGYTF. The CDR3 nucleotides are TGTGCCAGCAGTTACCAGGGGGTGCCCTATGGCTACACCTTC.

V usage is TRBV4-1 and J usage is TRBJ2-1; D uncertain. V lost 0 bases and J 0 bases, leaving 6 bases between the germline ends. This CDR3 spans 15 amino acids. Germline CDR1 is MGHRA and CDR2 is YSYEKL. DNA of the CDR3: TGCGCCAGCAGCCAAGAAAAAAACTCCTACAATGAGCAGTTCTTC. Translation gives CASSQEKNSYNEQFF.

V usage is TRBV28 and J usage is TRBJ1-5; TRBD1 aligns across 8 bases. The V and J ends lost 3 bases and 5 bases, in that order; junction bases with no gene match: 6. Germline V lookup: CDR1 MDHEN, CDR2 SYDVKM. The CDR3 is 15 amino acids. CDR3 protein: CASSFLDREDQPQHF. For the CDR3, the DNA is TGTGCCAGCAGTTTTCTGGACAGGGAGGATCAGCCCCAGCATTTT. Full variable domain (remainder filled in from reference TRBV28 and TRBJ1-5): DVKVTQSSRYLVKRTGEKVFLECVQDMDHENMFWYRQDPGLGLRLIYFSYDVKMKEKGDIPEGYSVSREKKERFSLILESASTNQTSMYLCASSFLDREDQPQHFGDGTRLSIL.

The genes are TRBV5-4 and TRBJ2-1; D could derive from TRBD1 or TRBD2 (5 bases each). Trimming took off 1 base at V and 0 bases at J, with 14 bases between the two ends. Germline values: CDR1 SGHNT, CDR2 YYREEE (reference sequence). The CDR3 runs to 17 residues. The CDR3 coding sequence is TGTGCCAGCAGCTTGTTTTATCCGGGGCACTCCTACAATGAGCAGTTCTTC. This codes for CASSLFYPGHSYNEQFF. The complete variable domain, with remaining parts taken from reference TRBV5-4 and TRBJ2-1, reads ETGVTQSPTHLIKTRGQQVTLRCSSQSGHNTVSWYQQALGQGPQFIFQYYREEENGRGNFPPRFSGLQFPNYSSELNVNALELDDSALYLCASSLFYPGHSYNEQFFGPGTRLTVL.

The chain joins TRBV5-1 to TRBJ2-7, with TRBD1 as a possible D gene (6 bases). Trimming stripped 0 bases from V and 2 bases from J, with 12 bases between. The CDR3 covers 15 residues. Germline CDR1 SGHRS, CDR2 YFSETQ. CDR3 coding DNA: TGCGCCAGCAGCTTGGATGGGGGCGCCCCCTACGAGCAGTACTTC. As protein: CASSLDGGAPYEQYF. The full variable domain, in which reference TRBV5-1 and TRBJ2-7 provide the parts outside the CDR3, is KAGVTQTPRYLIKTRGQQVTLSCSPISGHRSVSWYQQTPGQGLQFLFEYFSETQRNKGNFPGRFSGRQFSNSRSEMNVSTLELGDSALYLCASSLDGGAPYEQYFGPGTRLTVT.

The J gene is TRBJ1-2, the V gene TRBV25-1; 7 bases are a match to TRBD1. The CDR3 runs to 13 residues. Germline V gene data show CDR1 as MGHDK and CDR2 as SYGVNS. V gave up 3 bases and J gave up 4 bases; unmatched junction bases: 2. Here the CDR3 DNA reads TGTGCCAGCAGTGAGACAGGGATCTATGGCTACACCTTC. It yields the protein CASSETGIYGYTF.

The chain has TRBV4-2 and TRBJ1-4; D is possibly TRBD1 (6 bases). The length of the CDR3 is 16 residues. From germline, CDR1 is LGHNA and CDR2 YNFKEQ. Deletions cut 3 bases from V and 7 bases from J, with 18 bases between. In nucleotides, the CDR3 is TGTGCCAGCAGCCAGACGGCCGGGGGCGCGGGTGAAAAACTGTTTTTT. It codes for CASSQTAGGAGEKLFF.

This sequence joins TRBV5-8 and TRBJ2-7; D may be TRBD1 or TRBD2 (5 bases each). This CDR3 is built from 14 residues. Trimming removed 3 bases from V and 4 bases from J, with 14 bases in between. In germline, CDR1 is SGHTS, CDR2 YDEGEE. The CDR3 here is CASSSRGWTYEQYF. The CDR3 nucleotides read TGTGCCAGCAGCTCACGAGGGTGGACATACGAGCAGTACTTC.

The V and J genes are TRBV6-1 and TRBJ2-4; 9 nucleotides match TRBD1. The CDR3 totals 15 residues. V lost 6 bases, J lost 7 bases, and 10 bases stayed unmatched. The germline CDR1 and CDR2 sequences are MNHNS and SASEGT. The CDR3 DNA is TGTGCCAGCAGGGCGTGGACAGGGGATGGGAACATTCAGTACTTC. It yields the protein CASRAWTGDGNIQYF.

The chain links TRBV10-3 to TRBJ2-1; weak D call: TRBD2 (6 bases). The germline gives CDR1 ENHRY, CDR2 SYGVKD. Trimming shortened V by 8 bases and J by 1 base, and 21 bases separated the two germline ends. The CDR3 sequence is 17 residues long. The CDR3 bases are TGTGCCATCTCCCCCCAAGGTAGCGGTACGTCCTACAATGAGCAGTTCTTC. It specifies CAISPQGSGTSYNEQFF.

The J gene is TRBJ2-7, the V gene TRBV7-2; TRBD1 might be the D (6 bases). From germline, CDR1 is SGHTA and CDR2 FQGNSA. Trimming stripped 2 bases from V and 3 bases from J, with 11 bases between. The CDR3 has 14 amino acids. The CDR3 spells CASSLSSGVYEQYV. The CDR3 coding sequence is TGTGCCAGCAGCTTAAGTTCAGGGGTCTACGAGCAGTACGTC.

The CDR3 coding sequence is TGTGCCAGCAGCTCCAGGTGGACAGGGGATAATGAAAAACTGTTTTTT. Encoded protein: CASSSRWTGDNEKLFF. The chain recombines TRBV5-6 with TRBJ1-4; 9 bases match TRBD1. Germline V gives CDR1 SGHDT, CDR2 YYEEEE. V trimming: 3 bases; J trimming: 4 bases; junction bases outside the gene matches: 7. The CDR3 covers 16 residues.

The chain carries TRBV28 and TRBJ1-2; D gene ambiguous. The CDR3 has 15 amino acids. V lost 6 bases and J 2 bases, leaving 16 bases between the germline ends. Germline V gene sequence: CDR1 MDHEN, CDR2 SYDVKM. The CDR3 sequence: CASSLMVGTNYGYTF. CDR3 nucleotides: TGTGCCAGCAGCCTTATGGTCGGAACAAACTATGGCTACACCTTC.

The V gene is TRBV28, the J gene TRBJ1-5; 9 positions match TRBD1. The CDR3 sequence is 17 residues long. The germline CDR1 and CDR2 sequences are MDHEN and SYDVKM. The V segment lost 2 bases and the J segment 1 base; nucleotides outside the gene matches: 6. The CDR3 nucleotides read TGTGCCAGCAGTTTAGGAACAGGGGGCGGCAGCAATCAGCCCCAGCATTTT. It codes for CASSLGTGGGSNQPQHF.